Each of the 30 T cell receptor beta chains below was sequenced from the same sample in a study of cytomegalovirus exposure and HLA in healthy donors (dated 2017 in TCRdb). The library was obtained by the immunoSEQ multiplex PCR assay. The table was pulled from immuneACCESS by TCRdb, which kept in-frame rearrangements only. Such tables lose some clones; where checked, under half of the loss comes from unresolved V genes, and the rest has no known cause. The sample table shows about 240,000 clones, and 80% to 90% are seen once. About 2.5% of the sample belongs to the ten largest clones. The sequencing sample was made of PBMCs. These receptors came from a man aged 18 to 29 in good health and CMV-seronegative.

This clone came up once. The chain employs TRBV11-2 and TRBJ1-6; 10 nucleotides agree with TRBD1. Trimming took 0 bases from V and 4 from J; bases not matched to a gene: 6. CDR1 and CDR2 from the germline V gene are SGHAT and FQNNGV. The length of the CDR3 is 18 residues. The CDR3 DNA reads as TGTGCCAGCAGCTTAGATCGGGACAGGGGCCGTTATAATTCACCCCTCCACTTT. Its translation: CASSLDRDRGRYNSPLHF.

The CDR3 DNA is TGCGCCAGCAGGGACACACGATCTGACACAGATACGCAGTATTTT. It specifies CASRDTRSDTDTQYF. This chain connects TRBV4-1 to TRBJ2-3; TRBD1 is a possible D gene (5 bases). The ends were cut back, 6 bases at V and 2 bases at J, with 15 bases in the middle. This CDR3 contains 15 residues. Germline CDR1 reads MGHRA; CDR2 reads YSYEKL.

The chain joins TRBV7-2 to TRBJ2-7; perhaps TRBD2 as D (6 bases). The germline V gene has CDR1 SGHTA and CDR2 FQGNSA. V was cut by 6 bases and J by 1 base, with 13 bases left in between. CDR3 length: 14 residues. Written as DNA, the CDR3 is TGTGCCAGCAGTTGGATCGGGGGTTCCTACGAGCAGTACTTC. Residues: CASSWIGGSYEQYF.

This chain connects TRBV6-6 to TRBJ2-3; no definite D call. CDR1 and CDR2 from the germline V gene are MNHNY and SVGAGI (reference sequence). V was trimmed by 6 bases and J by 9 bases, leaving 13 bases between them. CDR3 length equals 12 residues. CDR3 sequence: CASSPLLSTQYF. The CDR3 nucleotides read TGTGCCAGCAGCCCCCTTTTGTCCACGCAGTATTTT.

This chain links TRBV4-1 with TRBJ2-3; TRBD1 matches at 9 bases. The germline V gene has CDR1 MGHRA and CDR2 YSYEKL. The CDR3 loop spans 16 amino acids. V lost 3 bases and J lost 2; bases outside the gene matches: 6. The CDR3 DNA reads TGCGCCAGCAGCCACCCCCGGGACAGGGACACAGATACGCAGTATTTT. It is translated as CASSHPRDRDTDTQYF.

The V gene is TRBV28, the J gene TRBJ2-1, with 7 bases fitting TRBD2. Germline V CDR1 and CDR2: MDHEN, SYDVKM. J lost 5 bases, V lost 4 bases, and 2 bases had no gene match. The CDR3 is 13 amino acids. The CDR3 protein is CASSWGGNNEQFF. CDR3 bases: TGTGCCAGCAGTTGGGGGGGGAACAATGAGCAGTTCTTC.

The V gene is TRBV5-6, the J gene TRBJ1-2; D might be TRBD1 (6 bases). The CDR3 extends over 15 amino acids. Germline values: CDR1 SGHDT, CDR2 YYEEEE. V lost 2 bases and J 4 bases, leaving 15 bases between the germline ends. CDR3 region: CASSLTLHRVYGYTF. CDR3 nucleotide sequence: TGTGCCAGCAGCTTAACTTTACACAGGGTCTATGGCTACACCTTC. Full variable domain (remainder filled in from reference TRBV5-6 and TRBJ1-2): DAGVTQSPTHLIKTRGQQVTLRCSPKSGHDTVSWYQQALGQGPQFIFQYYEEEERQRGNFPDRFSGHQFPNYSSELNVNALLLGDSALYLCASSLTLHRVYGYTFGSGTRLTVV.

The chain links TRBV6-5 to TRBJ2-7, with 7 bases that match TRBD1. The CDR3 runs 13 residues. V was pared by 4 bases and J by 13 bases, with 13 bases of the junction left unmatched. Germline CDR1 and CDR2: MNHEY and SVGAGI. The CDR3 DNA follows: TGTGCCAGCAGTTCGCCGGGACAGCTTGTCCCCTACTTC. This encodes CASSSPGQLVPYF.

The chain combines TRBV20-1 with TRBJ2-3; D is perhaps TRBD1 (5 bases). With 7 bases removed from V and 9 bases from J, the gap between germline ends came to 14 bases. Germline V gene sequence: CDR1 DFQATT, CDR2 SNEGSKA (reference sequence). This CDR3 region has 11 residues. CDR3 region: CSVGPPGTQYF. In nucleotides, the CDR3 is TGCAGTGTGGGGCCACCGGGCACGCAGTATTTT.

The chain couples TRBV2 to TRBJ2-4; D ambiguous. Germline V gives CDR1 SNHLY, CDR2 FYNNEI. Trimming removed 6 bases at V and 0 bases at J, with 12 bases between. This CDR3 has 15 residues. The CDR3 spells CASRSEALAKNIQYF. The CDR3 nucleotides are TGTGCCAGCAGGAGTGAGGCCCTAGCCAAAAACATTCAGTACTTC.

The V call is TRBV5-4, the J call TRBJ2-3, with 11 nucleotides matching TRBD2. CDR3 size: 16 residues. Germline V gives CDR1 SGHNT, CDR2 YYREEE (reference sequence). V lost 4 bases to trimming and J lost 6 bases; unmatched junction nucleotides: 10. CDR3 bases: TGTGCCAGCAGCCCAACTAGCGGGAGAAAAGGGGATACGCAGTATTTT. It is translated as CASSPTSGRKGDTQYF.

V usage is TRBV18 and J usage is TRBJ2-2; a possible D gene is TRBD2 (5 bases). The length of the CDR3 is 14 residues. Germline loops: CDR1 KGHSH, CDR2 LQKENI. With 3 bases removed from V and 7 bases from J, the gap between germline ends came to 12 bases. Written as DNA, the CDR3 is TGTGCCAGCTCACCGAGGGTGGAGAACGGGGAGCTGTTTTTT. It translates to CASSPRVENGELFF.

The chain links TRBV18 to TRBJ1-6; the D is unclear. Germline V gene sequence: CDR1 KGHSH, CDR2 LQKENI. This CDR3 has 17 residues. Trimming shortened V by 3 bases and J by 0 bases, and 12 bases separated the two germline ends. CDR3 amino acids: CASSPMGFSSYNSPLHF. In nucleotides, the CDR3 is TGTGCCAGCTCACCTATGGGCTTCAGCTCCTATAATTCACCCCTCCACTTT.

The CDR3 is CASSLYFQRENPYEQYF. In DNA form, the CDR3 reads TGTGCCAGCAGCTTATACTTCCAGCGGGAGAATCCCTACGAGCAGTACTTC. This sequence joins TRBV7-7 and TRBJ2-7, with 8 bases that match TRBD2. The CDR3 is made up of 17 amino acids. Germline V gene lookup returns CDR1 SSHAT and CDR2 FNYEAQ (reference sequence). With V trimmed by 2 bases and J by 2 bases, 11 bases remained unmatched.

This chain connects TRBV4-3 to TRBJ2-7; D might be TRBD1 (7 bases). Between the trimmed V and J ends, which lost 0 bases and 7 bases, there was a span of 16 bases. Per germline, CDR1 LGHNA and CDR2 YSLEER. The CDR3 is 15 amino acids. This CDR3 is CASSQDRAGGGEQYF. The CDR3 DNA reads TGCGCCAGCAGCCAAGATCGGGCAGGGGGAGGAGAGCAGTACTTC.

CDR3 DNA sequence: TGTGCCAGCAGCTTAAGTGGGCCGCTCACAGATACGCAGTATTTT. The encoded protein is CASSLSGPLTDTQYF. V is TRBV7-6 and J is TRBJ2-3; the D is unclear. In germline, CDR1 is SGHVS, CDR2 FNYEAQ. Trimming stripped 2 bases from V and 2 bases from J, with 11 bases between. The CDR3 is made up of 15 amino acids.

V gene TRBV5-6 combines with J gene TRBJ2-3; D is possibly TRBD1 (6 bases). CDR3 size: 18 residues. The ends were cut back, 1 base at V and 6 bases at J, with 24 bases in the middle. Germline values: CDR1 SGHDT, CDR2 YYEEEE. The CDR3 loop is CASSLIAGALSQRDTQYF. The CDR3 nucleotides read TGTGCCAGCAGCTTGATCGCAGGGGCTCTTTCACAGAGGGATACGCAGTATTTT.

The table lists this clone with a few counts. This chain links TRBV10-3 with TRBJ2-3; the match to TRBD2 covers 11 bases. This CDR3 spans 16 amino acids. The trim removed 4 bases at V and 4 bases at J, leaving 7 bases unmatched. The V gene's germline CDR1 is ENHRY and CDR2 SYGVKD. The CDR3 DNA sequence: TGTGCCATCAGTGGGTCCACTAGCGGGAGAGCAGATACGCAGTATTTT. It specifies CAISGSTSGRADTQYF.

V is TRBV2 and J is TRBJ1-2, with TRBD1 matching over 8 bases. Germline loops: CDR1 SNHLY, CDR2 FYNNEI. V shed 4 bases and J 5 bases; nucleotides not matched to a gene: 12. The CDR3 runs to 16 residues. The CDR3 sequence: CASSGDPTGGQYGYTF. The DNA of the CDR3 is TGTGCCAGCAGTGGTGATCCCACAGGGGGACAGTATGGCTACACCTTC. Combining the CDR3 with reference TRBV2 and TRBJ1-2 gives the whole variable domain EPEVTQTPSHQVTQMGQEVILRCVPISNHLYFYWYRQILGQKVEFLVSFYNNEISEKSEIFDDQFSVERPDGSNFTLKIRSTKLEDSAMYFCASSGDPTGGQYGYTFGSGTRLTVV.

The gene calls are TRBV28 and TRBJ2-5; no clear D gene. The CDR3 has 13 residues. Trimming removed 2 bases from V and 7 bases from J, with 11 bases in between. CDR1 and CDR2 (germline): MDHEN, SYDVKM. CDR3 region: CASSLNLGGTQYF. The CDR3 DNA sequence: TGTGCCAGCAGTTTAAATCTCGGCGGGACCCAGTACTTC.

The rearrangement links TRBV27 to TRBJ2-7, with D possibly TRBD2 on 5 matching bases. Germline CDR1 MNHEY, CDR2 SMNVEV (reference sequence). The CDR3 is made up of 14 amino acids. The V end was cut by 1 base, the J end by 3 bases, with 10 bases between. This chain's CDR3 is CASSLLPGYYEQYF. The CDR3 nucleotides are TGTGCCAGCAGTTTATTACCGGGGTACTACGAGCAGTACTTC.

This chain joins TRBV7-9 and TRBJ2-1; a possible D gene is TRBD2 (6 bases). The ends were cut back, 1 base at V and 7 bases at J, with 11 bases in the middle. The germline V gene encodes CDR1 SEHNR and CDR2 FQNEAQ (reference sequence). This CDR3 has 14 residues. The CDR3 sequence: CASSLGAAGNEQFF. The CDR3, as DNA: TGTGCCAGCAGCTTAGGGGCCGCGGGGAATGAGCAGTTCTTC.

The chain is built from TRBV23-1 and TRBJ1-5; a possible D gene is TRBD1 (6 bases). TRBV23-1 is an ORF for which the function is uncertain. The V gene lost 5 bases and the J gene lost 1 base, with 18 bases spanning the gap. The CDR3 runs to 17 residues. The CDR3 sequence is CASSKHRQVKSNQPQHF. CDR3 sequence (DNA): TGCGCCAGCAGTAAACACCGACAGGTTAAGAGCAATCAGCCCCAGCATTTT.

V and J are TRBV7-9 and TRBJ2-3, with 14 bases that match TRBD2. The V gene's germline CDR1 is SEHNR and CDR2 FQNEAQ (reference sequence). The CDR3 is made up of 15 amino acids. J lost 7 bases, V lost 1 base, and 1 base had no gene match. CDR3 DNA: TGTGCCAGCAGCTTAGGGACTAGCGGGAGGAATACGCAGTATTTT. Protein sequence: CASSLGTSGRNTQYF. The full variable domain, completed using reference TRBV7-9 and TRBJ2-3, is DTGVSQNPRHKITKRGQNVTFRCDPISEHNRLYWYRQTLGQGPEFLTYFQNEAQLEKSRLLSDRFSAERPKGSFSTLEIQRTEQGDSAMYLCASSLGTSGRNTQYFGPGTRLTVL.

The rearrangement joins TRBV19 to TRBJ1-2; 8 bases align to TRBD1. CDR1 and CDR2 from the germline V gene are LNHDA and SQIVND (reference sequence). CDR3 length: 14 residues. Trimming cost V 5 bases and J 4 bases; bases outside gene matches: 6. The CDR3 loop is CASSATTGGYGYTF. The CDR3 nucleotides read TGTGCCAGTAGTGCAACAACAGGGGGCTATGGCTACACCTTC.

The chain links TRBV4-3 to TRBJ1-1; weak D call: TRBD1 (5 bases). Germline V gives CDR1 LGHNA, CDR2 YSLEER. Trimming took 0 bases from V and 10 from J, leaving 15 bases between them. The CDR3 is made up of 14 amino acids. In DNA, the CDR3 is TGCGCCAGCAGCCAAGACAGGGCTTCCCCTGGAGCTTTCTTT. Translating it yields CASSQDRASPGAFF.

The V call is TRBV7-3, the J call TRBJ2-1; 11 bases fit TRBD2. Germline V gene data show CDR1 as SGHTA and CDR2 as FQGTGA. This CDR3 region has 15 residues. Trimming at V came to 5 bases and at J to 10 bases, leaving 10 bases not matched to a gene. The CDR3 DNA sequence: TGTGCCAGCAGCAAACCGGGACTAGCGGCGAGCGAGCAGTTCTTC. Translating gives CASSKPGLAASEQFF. The full variable domain, its missing parts supplied by reference TRBV7-3 and TRBJ2-1, is GAGVSQTPSNKVTEKGKYVELRCDPISGHTALYWYRQSLGQGPEFLIYFQGTGAADDSGLPNDRFFAVRPEGSVSTLKIQRTERGDSAVYLCASSKPGLAASEQFFGPGTRLTVL.

This clone was counted a few times. The chain uses TRBV28 and TRBJ1-2, with D unresolved. The CDR3 is 12 amino acids. Trimming cost V 6 bases and J 8 bases, with 13 bases left between them. CDR1 is MDHEN, CDR2 SYDVKM, per germline. CDR3 residues: CASRFGVYGYTF. In DNA form, the CDR3 reads TGTGCCAGCAGATTTGGAGTGTACGGCTACACCTTC.

This rearrangement joins TRBV7-2 to TRBJ2-3, with 7 nucleotides matching TRBD2. CDR3 size: 17 residues. Trimming took 1 base from V and 1 from J; bases not matched to a gene: 8. Germline loops: CDR1 SGHTA, CDR2 FQGNSA. DNA of the CDR3: TGTGCCAGCAGCTTAGGGGCGGGGGTGACGGGCACAGATACGCAGTATTTT. It translates to CASSLGAGVTGTDTQYF.

V usage is TRBV9 and J usage is TRBJ2-7, with D possibly being TRBD2 (5 bases). The germline V gene encodes CDR1 SGDLS and CDR2 YYNGEE. The CDR3 has 16 residues. V was clipped by 0 bases and J by 2 bases, with 15 bases between them. The CDR3: CASSVAPGIRAYEQYF. The CDR3 nucleotides are TGTGCCAGCAGCGTAGCTCCCGGGATTAGAGCCTACGAGCAGTACTTC. Looking up the rest from reference TRBV9 and TRBJ2-7 gives the full variable domain: DSGVTQTPKHLITATGQRVTLRCSPRSGDLSVYWYQQSLDQGLQFLIQYYNGEERAKGNILERFSAQQFPDLHSELNLSSLELGDSALYFCASSVAPGIRAYEQYFGPGTRLTVT.